This T cell receptor (beta chain) originates from a study of blood T cell repertoires in COVID-19. About the research overall: Samples of COVID-19 (acute and convalescent) were obtained from the United States, Italy and Spain.

The germline V gene encodes CDR1 SGHRS and CDR2 YFSETQ. Germline trimming cut 4 bases from V and 8 bases from J; bases unmatched to any gene: 7. This CDR3 region has 13 residues. Original data processing: The authors estimated nucleated cell counts from reference gene primer amplification. TCRdb's copy holds only in-frame clones and misses some; the assay was immunoSEQ multiplex PCR. That table supplies the V and J calls and clone size; D and trimming were determined from the DNA. The sample lists 70,000 to 85,000 clones, roughly 82% occurring once. This sequence was found in a man older than 75 with acute or convalescent COVID-19. Sequenced input: peripheral blood. The chain uses TRBV5-1 and TRBJ1-2; 8 nucleotides match TRBD1. CDR3 DNA sequence: TGCGCCAGCAGCATCGGACAGGGTAAAGGCTACACCTTC. Encoded protein: CASSIGQGKGYTF.